This is a list of T cell receptor beta chains from one sample in a study of cytomegalovirus exposure and HLA in healthy donors. Profiled with immunoSEQ multiplex PCR; TCRdb holds only in-frame clones, not every one. The sample consists of just under 150,000 clones, roughly 80% of them appearing once. The sequenced sample consisted of PBMCs. These receptor sequences come from a woman in her 30s in good health and CMV-seronegative. The CDR3 runs from the conserved cysteine through the conserved F or W. D genes are given only for firm matches. A row's size may be missing; if present it is once, few, many or a size class.

clone size	D gene	V gene	J gene	CDR3 DNA	CDR3 protein
NA	NA	TRBV27	TRBJ1-6	TGTGCCAGCAGTTTATCGGGCAGGGTGGGTAATTCACCCCTCCACTTT	CASSLSGRVGNSPLHF
once	TRBD2	TRBV10-3	TRBJ2-3	TGTGCCATCAGTGCGACTAGCGGGGGCACAGATACGCAGTATTTT	CAISATSGGTDTQYF
NA	NA	TRBV18	TRBJ1-1	TGTGCCAGCTCACCAAGGAGAGCTGAAGCTTTCTTT	CASSPRRAEAFF
NA	TRBD1	TRBV28	TRBJ1-5	TGTGCCAGCAGATATATCGACAGGGACAATCAGCCCCAGCATTTT	CASRYIDRDNQPQHF
NA	NA	TRBV7-6	TRBJ2-7	TGTGCCAGCAGCTTAGGCAGGAATCCCCCGCCTGAGCAGTACTTC	CASSLGRNPPPEQYF
NA	TRBD1	TRBV13	TRBJ2-2	TGTGCCAGCAGCTTCGAACGATCCGGGACAGGGAACTTCGGGGAGCTGTTTTTT	CASSFERSGTGNFGELFF
NA	TRBD1	TRBV27	TRBJ1-4	TGTGCCAGCAGTAAGACAGGGAGAGGAGAAAAACTGTTTTTT	CASSKTGRGEKLFF
few	TRBD1	TRBV6-6	TRBJ2-7	TGTGCCAGCAGTCTCCGGGACAGACACTACGAGCAGTACTTC	CASSLRDRHYEQYF
NA	TRBD1	TRBV6-1	TRBJ1-6	TGTGCCAGCAGTGGCCGGGACAGGGGTTATAATTCACCCCTCCACTTT	CASSGRDRGYNSPLHF
NA	NA	TRBV30	TRBJ2-3	TGTGCCTGGAGTTATAACAGCCGCACAGATACGCAGTATTTT	CAWSYNSRTDTQYF
NA	NA	TRBV11-2	TRBJ2-5	TGTGCCAGCAGCTTAGGTCTTCAAGAGACCCAGTACTTC	CASSLGLQETQYF
NA	NA	TRBV15	TRBJ1-5	TGTGCCACCAGCAGGGACCCTGGGAGTCAGCCCCAGCATTTT	CATSRDPGSQPQHF
NA	TRBD1	TRBV14	TRBJ1-2	TGTGCCAGCAGCGTTATACAGGGGTGGTATGGCTACACCTTC	CASSVIQGWYGYTF
NA	NA	TRBV19	TRBJ1-6	TGTGCCAGTAGCCCTATCTCCAGGGGTAAAAATTCACCCCTCCACTTT	CASSPISRGKNSPLHF
NA	NA	TRBV5-6	TRBJ2-4	TGTGCCAGCAGCTTGGTTGGCCAGGGGGAGGTCGACATTCAGTACTTC	CASSLVGQGEVDIQYF
NA	NA	TRBV18	TRBJ2-7	TGTGCCAGCTCACCAGCGGTTGGCAGGGCCTACGAGCAGTACTTC	CASSPAVGRAYEQYF